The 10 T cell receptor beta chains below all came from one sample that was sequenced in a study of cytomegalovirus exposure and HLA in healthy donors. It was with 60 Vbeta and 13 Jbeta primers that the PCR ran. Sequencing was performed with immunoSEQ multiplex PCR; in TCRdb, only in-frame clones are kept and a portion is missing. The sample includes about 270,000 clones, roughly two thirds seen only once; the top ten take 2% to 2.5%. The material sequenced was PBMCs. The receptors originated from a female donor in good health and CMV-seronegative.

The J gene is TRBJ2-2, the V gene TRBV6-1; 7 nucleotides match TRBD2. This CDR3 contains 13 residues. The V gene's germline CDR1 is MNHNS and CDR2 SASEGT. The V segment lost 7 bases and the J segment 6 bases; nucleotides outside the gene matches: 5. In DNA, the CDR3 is TGTGCCAGCACCCCACGGGAGGCCGGGGAGCTGTTTTTT. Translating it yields CASTPREAGELFF.

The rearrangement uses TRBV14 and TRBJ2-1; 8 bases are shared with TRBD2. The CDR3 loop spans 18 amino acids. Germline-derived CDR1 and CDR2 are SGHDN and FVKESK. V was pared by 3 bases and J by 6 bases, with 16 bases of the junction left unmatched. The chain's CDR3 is CASSHRSSFRGRFNEQFF. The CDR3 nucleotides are TGTGCCAGCAGCCACCGTAGCAGTTTTCGCGGGAGGTTCAATGAGCAGTTCTTC. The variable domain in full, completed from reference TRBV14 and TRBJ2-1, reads EAGVTQFPSHSVIEKGQTVTLRCDPISGHDNLYWYRRVMGKEIKFLLHFVKESKQDESGMPNNRFLAERTGGTYSTLKVQPAELEDSGVYFCASSHRSSFRGRFNEQFFGPGTRLTVL.

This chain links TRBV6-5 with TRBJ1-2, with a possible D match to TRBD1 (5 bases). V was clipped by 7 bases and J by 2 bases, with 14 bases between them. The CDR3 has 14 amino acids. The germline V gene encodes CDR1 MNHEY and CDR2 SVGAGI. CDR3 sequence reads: CASTTVGLNYGYTF. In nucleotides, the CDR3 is TGTGCCAGCACCACAGTGGGGCTGAACTATGGCTACACCTTC.

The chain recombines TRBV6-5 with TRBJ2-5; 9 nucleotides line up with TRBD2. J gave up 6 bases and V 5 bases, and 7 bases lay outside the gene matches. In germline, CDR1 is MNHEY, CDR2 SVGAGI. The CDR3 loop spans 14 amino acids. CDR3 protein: CASSMGLAKKTQYF. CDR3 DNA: TGTGCCAGCAGTATGGGACTAGCCAAAAAGACCCAGTACTTC.

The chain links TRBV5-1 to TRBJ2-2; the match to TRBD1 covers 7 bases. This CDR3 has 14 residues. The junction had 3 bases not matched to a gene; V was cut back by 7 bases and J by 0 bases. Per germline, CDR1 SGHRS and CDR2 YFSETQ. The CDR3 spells CASWDSPNTGELFF. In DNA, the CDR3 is TGCGCCAGCTGGGACAGCCCGAACACCGGGGAGCTGTTTTTT.

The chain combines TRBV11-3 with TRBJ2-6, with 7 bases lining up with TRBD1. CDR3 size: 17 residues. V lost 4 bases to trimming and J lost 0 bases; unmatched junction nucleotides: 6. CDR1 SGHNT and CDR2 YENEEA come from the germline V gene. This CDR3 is CASSSGQTNSGANVLTF. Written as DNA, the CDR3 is TGTGCCAGCAGCTCGGGACAGACTAACTCTGGGGCCAACGTCCTGACTTTC. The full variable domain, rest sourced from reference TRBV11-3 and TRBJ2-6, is EAGVVQSPRYKIIEKKQPVAFWCNPISGHNTLYWYLQNLGQGPELLIRYENEEAVDDSQLPKDRFSAERLKGVDSTLKIQPAELGDSAVYLCASSSGQTNSGANVLTFGAGSRLTVL.

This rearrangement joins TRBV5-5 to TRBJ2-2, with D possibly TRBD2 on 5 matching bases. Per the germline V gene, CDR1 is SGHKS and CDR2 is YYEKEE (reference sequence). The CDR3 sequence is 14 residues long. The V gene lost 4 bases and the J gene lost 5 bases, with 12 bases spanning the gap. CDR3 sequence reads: CASSPIGVTGELFF. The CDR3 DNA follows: TGTGCCAGCAGCCCGATCGGGGTAACCGGGGAGCTGTTTTTT.

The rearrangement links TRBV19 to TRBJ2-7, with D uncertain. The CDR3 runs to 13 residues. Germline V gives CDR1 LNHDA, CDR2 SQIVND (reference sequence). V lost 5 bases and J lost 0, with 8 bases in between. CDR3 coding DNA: TGTGCCAGTAGTCTAAGCGCCTCCTACGAGCAGTACTTC. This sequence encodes CASSLSASYEQYF.

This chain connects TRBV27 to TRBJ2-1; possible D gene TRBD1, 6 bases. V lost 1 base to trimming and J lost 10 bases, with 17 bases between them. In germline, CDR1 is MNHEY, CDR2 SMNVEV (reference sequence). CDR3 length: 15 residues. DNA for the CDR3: TGTGCCAGCAGTTTATTACAATCGAGGGGGACAGAGCAGTTCTTC. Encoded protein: CASSLLQSRGTEQFF.

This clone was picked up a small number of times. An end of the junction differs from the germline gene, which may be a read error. CDR3 region: CSSSPGQGLSGYTF. CDR3 coding DNA: TGTTCCAGCAGCCCCGGACAGGGACTGAGCGGCTACACCTTC. The chain is built from TRBV7-9 and TRBJ1-2, with TRBD1 matching 8 bases. Germline assignment: CDR1 SEHNR and CDR2 FQNEAQ (reference sequence). The length of the CDR3 is 14 residues.